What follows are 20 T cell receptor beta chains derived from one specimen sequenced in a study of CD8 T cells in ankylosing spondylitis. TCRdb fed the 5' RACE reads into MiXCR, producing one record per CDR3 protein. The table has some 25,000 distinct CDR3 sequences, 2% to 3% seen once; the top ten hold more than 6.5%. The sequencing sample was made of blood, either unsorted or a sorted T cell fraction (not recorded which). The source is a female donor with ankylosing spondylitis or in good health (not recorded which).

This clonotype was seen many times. The CDR3 reads CASSGTGGADDEQYF. In DNA, the CDR3 is TGTGCCAGCAGTGGGACAGGGGGCGCGGATGACGAGCAGTACTTC. The V and J genes are TRBV25-1 and TRBJ2-7; the match to TRBD1 covers 11 bases. This CDR3 comprises 15 residues. The V segment lost 4 bases and the J segment 5 bases; nucleotides outside the gene matches: 7. Germline V gene sequence: CDR1 MGHDK, CDR2 SYGVNS.

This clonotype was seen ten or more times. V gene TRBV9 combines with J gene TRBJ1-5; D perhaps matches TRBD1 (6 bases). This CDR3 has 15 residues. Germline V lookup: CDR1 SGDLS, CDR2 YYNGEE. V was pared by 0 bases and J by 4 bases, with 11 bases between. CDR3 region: CASSVGWGANQPQHF. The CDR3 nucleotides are TGTGCCAGCAGCGTAGGATGGGGGGCTAATCAGCCCCAGCATTTT.

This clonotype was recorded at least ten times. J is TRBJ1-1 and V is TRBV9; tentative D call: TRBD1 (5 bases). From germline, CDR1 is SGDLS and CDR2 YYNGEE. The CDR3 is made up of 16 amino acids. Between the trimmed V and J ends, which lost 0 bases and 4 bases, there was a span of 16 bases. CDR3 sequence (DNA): TGTGCCAGCAGCGTAGCCCGGGACCCCAAGGGCACTGAAGCTTTCTTT. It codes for CASSVARDPKGTEAFF.

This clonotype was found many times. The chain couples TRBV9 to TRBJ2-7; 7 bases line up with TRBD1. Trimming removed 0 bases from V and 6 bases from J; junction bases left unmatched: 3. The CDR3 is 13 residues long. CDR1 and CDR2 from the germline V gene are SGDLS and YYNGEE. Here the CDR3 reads CASSVDPGGEQYF. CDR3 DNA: TGTGCCAGCAGCGTAGATCCAGGGGGCGAGCAGTACTTC.

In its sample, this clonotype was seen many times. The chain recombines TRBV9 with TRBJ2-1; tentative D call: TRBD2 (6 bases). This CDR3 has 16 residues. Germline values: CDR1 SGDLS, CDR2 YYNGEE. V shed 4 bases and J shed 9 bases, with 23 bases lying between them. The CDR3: CASSLGTPRQKSEQFF. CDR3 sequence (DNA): TGTGCCAGCAGCCTCGGGACTCCCCGCCAGAAAAGTGAGCAGTTCTTC.

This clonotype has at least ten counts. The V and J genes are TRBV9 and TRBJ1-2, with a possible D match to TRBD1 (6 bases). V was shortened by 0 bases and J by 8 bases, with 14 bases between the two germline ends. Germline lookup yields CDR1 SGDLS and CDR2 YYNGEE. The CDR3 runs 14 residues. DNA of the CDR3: TGTGCCAGCAGCGTAGTTGGGGGCGCAGAAGGCTACACCTTC. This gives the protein CASSVVGGAEGYTF.

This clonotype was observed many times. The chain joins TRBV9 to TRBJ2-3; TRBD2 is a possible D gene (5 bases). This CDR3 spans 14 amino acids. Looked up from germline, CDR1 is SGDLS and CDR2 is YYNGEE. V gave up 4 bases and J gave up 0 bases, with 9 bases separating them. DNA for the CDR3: TGTGCCAGCAGCCCTCGGACTAGCACAGATACGCAGTATTTT. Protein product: CASSPRTSTDTQYF.

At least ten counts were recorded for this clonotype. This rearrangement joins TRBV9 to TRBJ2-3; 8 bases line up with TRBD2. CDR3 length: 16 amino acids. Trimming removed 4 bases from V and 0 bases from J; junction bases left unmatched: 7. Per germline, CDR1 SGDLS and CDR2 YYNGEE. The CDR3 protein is CASSSGGAESTDTQYF. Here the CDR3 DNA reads TGTGCCAGCAGCTCGGGGGGGGCGGAAAGCACAGATACGCAGTATTTT.

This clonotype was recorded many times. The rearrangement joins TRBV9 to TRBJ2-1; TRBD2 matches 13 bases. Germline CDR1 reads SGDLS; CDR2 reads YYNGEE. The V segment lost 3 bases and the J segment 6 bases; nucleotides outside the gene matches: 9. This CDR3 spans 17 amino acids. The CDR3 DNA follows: TGTGCCAGCAGCGCCAGCCGCACTAGCGGGAGGGCCAATGAGCAGTTCTTC. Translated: CASSASRTSGRANEQFF.

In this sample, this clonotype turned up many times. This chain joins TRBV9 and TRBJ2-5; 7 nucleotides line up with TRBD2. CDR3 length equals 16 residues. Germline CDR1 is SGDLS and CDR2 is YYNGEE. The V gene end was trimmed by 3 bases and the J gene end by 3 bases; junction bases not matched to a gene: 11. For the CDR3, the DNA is TGTGCCAGCAGCGCACCAGGAGCGGGGAACAAAGAGACCCAGTACTTC. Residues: CASSAPGAGNKETQYF.

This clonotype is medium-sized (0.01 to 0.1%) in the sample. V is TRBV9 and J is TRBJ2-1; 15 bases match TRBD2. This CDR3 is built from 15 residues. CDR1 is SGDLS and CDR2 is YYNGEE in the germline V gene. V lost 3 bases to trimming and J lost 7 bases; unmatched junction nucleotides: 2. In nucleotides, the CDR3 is TGTGCCAGCAGCGCCGGACTAGCGGGGGGGAATGAGCAGTTCTTC. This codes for CASSAGLAGGNEQFF. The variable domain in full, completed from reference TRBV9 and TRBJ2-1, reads DSGVTQTPKHLITATGQRVTLRCSPRSGDLSVYWYQQSLDQGLQFLIQYYNGEERAKGNILERFSAQQFPDLHSELNLSSLELGDSALYFCASSAGLAGGNEQFFGPGTRLTVL.

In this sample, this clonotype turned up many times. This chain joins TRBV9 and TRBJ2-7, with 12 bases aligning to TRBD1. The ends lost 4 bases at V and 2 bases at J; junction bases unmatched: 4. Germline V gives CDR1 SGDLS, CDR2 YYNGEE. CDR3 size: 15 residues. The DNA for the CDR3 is TGTGCCAGCAGCTTCCGGGACAGGGGGCCCTACGAGCAGTACTTC. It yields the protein CASSFRDRGPYEQYF.

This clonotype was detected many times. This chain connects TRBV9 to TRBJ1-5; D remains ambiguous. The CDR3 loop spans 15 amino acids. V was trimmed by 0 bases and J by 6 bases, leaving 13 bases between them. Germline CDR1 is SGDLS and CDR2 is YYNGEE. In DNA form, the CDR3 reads TGTGCCAGCAGCGTAGAGCCGGGGTCGGGTCAGCCCCAGCATTTT. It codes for CASSVEPGSGQPQHF.

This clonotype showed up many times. DNA for the CDR3: TGTGCCAGCAGCGTCAGTTTCAGCTCCTACAATGAGCAGTTCTTC. It is translated as CASSVSFSSYNEQFF. This chain joins TRBV9 and TRBJ2-1; D is uncertain. Germline V CDR1 and CDR2: SGDLS, YYNGEE. This CDR3 contains 15 residues. V lost 2 bases and J lost 0, with 9 bases in between.

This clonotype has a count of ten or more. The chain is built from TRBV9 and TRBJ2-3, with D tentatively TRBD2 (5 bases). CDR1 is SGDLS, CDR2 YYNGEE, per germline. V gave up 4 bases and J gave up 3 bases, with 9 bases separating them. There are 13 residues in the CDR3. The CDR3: CASSPRGTDTQYF. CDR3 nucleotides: TGTGCCAGCAGCCCAAGAGGGACAGATACGCAGTATTTT.

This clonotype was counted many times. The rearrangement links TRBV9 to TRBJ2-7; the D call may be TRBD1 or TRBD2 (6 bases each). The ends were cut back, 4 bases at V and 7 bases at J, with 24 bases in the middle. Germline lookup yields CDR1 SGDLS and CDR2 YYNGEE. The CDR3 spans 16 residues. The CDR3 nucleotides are TGTGCCAGCAGCCTAGCCCCAGGAGGGGGATCGGGGGAGCAGTACTTC. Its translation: CASSLAPGGGSGEQYF.

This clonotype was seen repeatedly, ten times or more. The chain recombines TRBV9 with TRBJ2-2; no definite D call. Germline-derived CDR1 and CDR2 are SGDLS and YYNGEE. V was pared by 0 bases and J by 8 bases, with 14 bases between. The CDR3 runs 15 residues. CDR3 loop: CASSVVANPPGELFF. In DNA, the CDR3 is TGTGCCAGCAGCGTAGTCGCCAACCCCCCAGGGGAGCTGTTTTTT.

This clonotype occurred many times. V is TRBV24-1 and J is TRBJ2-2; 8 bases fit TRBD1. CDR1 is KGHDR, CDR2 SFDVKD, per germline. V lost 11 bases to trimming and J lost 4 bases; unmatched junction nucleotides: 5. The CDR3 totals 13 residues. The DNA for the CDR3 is TGTGCCAGAGGACAGGGTCGCACCGGGGAGCTGTTTTTT. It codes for CARGQGRTGELFF.

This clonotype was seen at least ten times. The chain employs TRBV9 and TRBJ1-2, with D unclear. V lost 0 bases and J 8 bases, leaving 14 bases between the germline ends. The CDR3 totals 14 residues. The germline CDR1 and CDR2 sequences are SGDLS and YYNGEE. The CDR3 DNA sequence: TGTGCCAGCAGCGTAGAGAAGGATTTGGGGGGCTACACCTTC. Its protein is CASSVEKDLGGYTF.

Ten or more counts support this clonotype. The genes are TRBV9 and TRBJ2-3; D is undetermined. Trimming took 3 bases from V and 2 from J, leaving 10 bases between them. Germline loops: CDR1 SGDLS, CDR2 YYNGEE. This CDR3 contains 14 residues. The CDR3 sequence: CASSAVPSTDTQYF. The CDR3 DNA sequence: TGTGCCAGCAGCGCGGTACCCTCCACAGATACGCAGTATTTT.